These T cell receptor beta chains were read from a single sample in a study of shared clonotypes between healthy human individuals. Sequenced by immunoSEQ multiplex PCR; TCRdb stores in-frame clones only, minus some. This sample has under 650,000 clones, with 96% found just once. The material sequenced was naive CD4+ T cells sorted from blood. The receptors were gathered from a woman aged 30 to 39 in good health. The CDR3 runs from the conserved cysteine through the conserved F or W. The D gene is left open where the match is weak. Rows may omit the clone size; those that give it use once, few, many or a size class.

CDR3: CASSRGQAIEKLFF
DNA: TGTGCCAGCAGCCGCGGACAGGCCATTGAAAAACTGTTTTTT
size: .
J: TRBJ1-4
D: TRBD1
V: TRBV7-9

CDR3: CSVEDRGYEQYF
DNA: TGCAGCGTTGAAGACAGGGGGTACGAGCAGTACTTC
size: .
J: TRBJ2-7
D: TRBD1
V: TRBV29-1

CDR3: CASSPSGTYEQYF
DNA: TGCGCCAGCAGCCCGAGCGGGACGTACGAGCAGTACTTC
size: once
J: TRBJ2-7
D: TRBD2
V: TRBV4-1

CDR3: CATFFPGTAGLAETNEQFF
DNA: TGTGCCACCTTCTTTCCCGGGACTGCGGGACTAGCGGAGACCAATGAGCAGTTCTTC
size: .
J: TRBJ2-1
D: TRBD2
V: TRBV7-8

CDR3: CASSKSRGYHQLSGNTIYF
DNA: TGTGCCAGTAGTAAGAGTCGGGGGTACCATCAACTCTCTGGAAACACCATATATTTT
size: .
J: TRBJ1-3
D: .
V: TRBV19

CDR3: CASSPRGGMQPQHF
DNA: TGTGCCAGCAGTCCCCGGGGGGGGATGCAGCCCCAGCATTTT
size: .
J: TRBJ1-5
D: .
V: TRBV28

CDR3: CASSPGGAGSSYEQYF
DNA: TGTGCCAGTAGCCCAGGGGGCGCAGGTAGCTCCTACGAGCAGTACTTC
size: .
J: TRBJ2-7
D: TRBD1
V: TRBV19

CDR3: CASSVVRGDRKRRGNQPQHF
DNA: TGTGCCAGCAGTGTGGTGCGGGGGGACAGGAAGCGAAGGGGCAATCAGCCCCAGCATTTT
size: .
J: TRBJ1-5
D: TRBD1
V: TRBV6-4

CDR3: CASSVATTSGSLSYEQYF
DNA: TGTGCCAGCAGCGTTGCTACCACTAGCGGGAGCCTCTCCTACGAGCAGTACTTC
size: once
J: TRBJ2-7
D: TRBD2
V: TRBV9

CDR3: CASRNTGIDEQYF
DNA: TGTGCCAGCAGGAACACAGGGATCGACGAGCAGTACTTC
size: few
J: TRBJ2-7
D: .
V: TRBV27

CDR3: CSVDLGGNQPQHF
DNA: TGCAGCGTTGACCTGGGGGGCAATCAGCCCCAGCATTTT
size: .
J: TRBJ1-5
D: .
V: TRBV29-1

CDR3: CARGLAGQNEQFF
DNA: TGCGCCAGGGGACTAGCGGGACAGAATGAGCAGTTCTTC
size: .
J: TRBJ2-1
D: TRBD2
V: TRBV10-1

CDR3: CASSSRPKPGLNTEAFF
DNA: TGTGCCAGCAGCTCCCGCCCCAAGCCAGGGTTGAACACTGAAGCTTTCTTT
size: .
J: TRBJ1-1
D: .
V: TRBV11-2

CDR3: CASSEQSQGGQPQHF
DNA: TGTGCCAGCAGTGAACAATCACAGGGCGGGCAGCCCCAGCATTTT
size: .
J: TRBJ1-5
D: .
V: TRBV6-4

CDR3: CASSGLEGSYEQYF
DNA: TGTGCCAGCAGTGGCCTCGAGGGATCCTACGAGCAGTACTTC
size: .
J: TRBJ2-7
D: .
V: TRBV25-1

CDR3: CASSPPTLTDTQYF
DNA: TGTGCCAGCTCACCACCAACGCTCACAGATACGCAGTATTTT
size: .
J: TRBJ2-3
D: .
V: TRBV18

CDR3: CASSQKRSRDRGYEQYF
DNA: TGTGCCAGCTCACAAAAAAGGTCCCGGGACAGGGGCTACGAGCAGTACTTC
size: .
J: TRBJ2-7
D: TRBD1
V: TRBV18

CDR3: CASSSGDQPQHF
DNA: TGTGCCAGCAGCTCAGGGGATCAGCCCCAGCATTTT
size: .
J: TRBJ1-5
D: .
V: TRBV2

CDR3: CASSFRDTFEKLFF
DNA: TGTGCCAGCAGTTTCCGGGACACTTTTGAAAAACTGTTTTTT
size: .
J: TRBJ1-4
D: .
V: TRBV28

CDR3: CASRTLGGNYGYTF
DNA: TGTGCCAGCAGGACGTTGGGCGGGAACTATGGCTACACCTTC
size: .
J: TRBJ1-2
D: .
V: TRBV28

CDR3: CASSTTGGAEAFF
DNA: TGCGCCAGCAGCACGACTGGAGGGGCTGAAGCTTTCTTT
size: .
J: TRBJ1-1
D: .
V: TRBV5-1

CDR3: CASRGEGTGYRYEQYF
DNA: TGTGCCAGCAGGGGGGAAGGGACAGGGTATCGGTACGAGCAGTACTTC
size: .
J: TRBJ2-7
D: TRBD1
V: TRBV28

CDR3: CASSIVGAANEKLFF
DNA: TGTGCCAGTTCCATAGTCGGGGCGGCTAATGAAAAACTGTTTTTT
size: .
J: TRBJ1-4
D: .
V: TRBV5-5

CDR3: CASSLNQLAKNIQYF
DNA: TGTGCCAGCAGTTTAAATCAGTTAGCCAAAAACATTCAGTACTTC
size: .
J: TRBJ2-4
D: .
V: TRBV28

CDR3: CASSGPGWEQYF
DNA: TGTGCCAGCAGCGGCCCCGGTTGGGAGCAGTACTTC
size: .
J: TRBJ2-7
D: .
V: TRBV4-2

CDR3: CASSLVGGGYGYTF
DNA: TGTGCCAGCAGCTTAGTTGGGGGAGGCTATGGCTACACCTTC
size: once
J: TRBJ1-2
D: .
V: TRBV7-2

CDR3: CASSLGGYVTEAFF
DNA: TGTGCCAGCAGTTTAGGGGGGTACGTCACTGAAGCTTTCTTT
size: .
J: TRBJ1-1
D: .
V: TRBV27

CDR3: CASSSQGNQPQHF
DNA: TGTGCCAGCAGCTCTCAAGGCAATCAGCCCCAGCATTTT
size: .
J: TRBJ1-5
D: .
V: TRBV7-2

CDR3: CASSARDGEKLFF
DNA: TGTGCCAGCAGTGCTCGGGACGGAGAAAAACTGTTTTTT
size: .
J: TRBJ1-4
D: .
V: TRBV6-1

CDR3: CASSKPAGTEAFF
DNA: TGTGCCAGCAGTAAACCGGCCGGCACTGAAGCTTTCTTT
size: .
J: TRBJ1-1
D: .
V: TRBV6-5

CDR3: CASSLAWVAGDDEQFF
DNA: TGTGCCAGCAGCTTAGCGTGGGTAGCGGGAGATGATGAGCAGTTCTTC
size: .
J: TRBJ2-1
D: TRBD2
V: TRBV7-9

CDR3: CASSYSGASSYEQYF
DNA: TGTGCCAGCAGTTACTCGGGCGCAAGCTCCTACGAGCAGTACTTC
size: .
J: TRBJ2-7
D: .
V: TRBV6-5

CDR3: CASSLVLGLAGGITYEQYF
DNA: TGTGCCAGCAGTTTAGTCTTAGGACTAGCGGGAGGGATAACCTACGAGCAGTACTTC
size: .
J: TRBJ2-7
D: TRBD2
V: TRBV28

CDR3: CATSRDREHGYTF
DNA: TGTGCCACCAGCAGAGATAGGGAGCATGGCTACACCTTC
size: .
J: TRBJ1-2
D: .
V: TRBV15

CDR3: CASSTPSGFVNTEAFF
DNA: TGTGCCAGTAGTACTCCATCCGGGTTTGTGAACACTGAAGCTTTCTTT
size: .
J: TRBJ1-1
D: .
V: TRBV19

CDR3: CASSFTLGASNYGYTF
DNA: TGTGCCAGCAGTTTCACTCTGGGGGCTTCTAACTATGGCTACACCTTC
size: .
J: TRBJ1-2
D: .
V: TRBV6-5

CDR3: CAISAGQNQPQHF
DNA: TGTGCCATCAGCGCTGGTCAAAATCAGCCCCAGCATTTT
size: .
J: TRBJ1-5
D: .
V: TRBV10-3